One sample yielded the 29 T cell receptor beta chains listed below, sequenced in a study of cytomegalovirus exposure and HLA in healthy donors. PCR primers comprised 60 Vbeta and 13 Jbeta primers. Libraries were prepared by immunoSEQ multiplex PCR; TCRdb keeps only in-frame clonotypes and omits some of them. The sample has about 74,000 clones, approximately 77% seen once; the top ten hold over 8.5%. The sequencing sample was made of PBMCs. The receptors here all came from a woman in her thirties or forties in good health and CMV-seropositive.

This sequence joins TRBV28 and TRBJ1-1; TRBD1 matches at 10 bases. This CDR3 has 16 amino acids. V trimming: 11 bases; J trimming: 1 base; junction bases outside the gene matches: 13. The germline V gene has CDR1 MDHEN and CDR2 SYDVKM. In nucleotides, the CDR3 is TGTGCCGGCGTTCGGTTGGACAGGGGGGCGAACACTGAAGCTTTCTTT. Amino acid sequence: CAGVRLDRGANTEAFF.

This clone occurred a few times. The chain recombines TRBV10-1 with TRBJ1-2, with a possible D match to TRBD1 (6 bases). The germline V and J ends were trimmed by 8 bases and 4 bases, with 14 bases remaining between them. Germline loops: CDR1 WNHNN, CDR2 SYGVQD (reference sequence). The CDR3 has 13 residues. DNA of the CDR3: TGCGCCAGCGCAGAACAGGGACCCTATGGCTACACCTTC. Residues: CASAEQGPYGYTF.

The chain links TRBV5-6 to TRBJ1-2; 7 bases agree with TRBD1. This CDR3 contains 15 residues. Germline CDR1 reads SGHDT; CDR2 reads YYEEEE. V was clipped by 4 bases and J by 2 bases; unmatched bases: 8. The CDR3 loop reads CASSQNPGQNYGYTF. The CDR3 bases are TGTGCCAGCAGCCAAAATCCGGGACAGAACTATGGCTACACCTTC. Combining the CDR3 with reference TRBV5-6 and TRBJ1-2 gives the whole variable domain DAGVTQSPTHLIKTRGQQVTLRCSPKSGHDTVSWYQQALGQGPQFIFQYYEEEERQRGNFPDRFSGHQFPNYSSELNVNALLLGDSALYLCASSQNPGQNYGYTFGSGTRLTVV.

In this sample, this clone turned up a few times. This rearrangement joins TRBV10-2 to TRBJ1-1; TRBD1 might be the D (6 bases). The CDR3 sequence is 14 residues long. V was clipped by 0 bases and J by 1 base, with 6 bases between them. Germline CDR1 reads WSHSY; CDR2 reads SAAADI. For the CDR3, the DNA is TGCGCCAGCAGTGAGTCGGGACAGAACACTGAAGCTTTCTTT. Its translation is CASSESGQNTEAFF.

This chain uses TRBV6-1 with TRBJ2-1; D possibly corresponds to TRBD1 (6 bases). The CDR3 has 14 residues. V lost 1 base and J 12 bases, leaving 16 bases between the germline ends. Germline V gives CDR1 MNHNS, CDR2 SASEGT. CDR3 sequence: CASSEGWTDVTQFF. In nucleotides, the CDR3 is TGTGCCAGCAGTGAAGGCTGGACAGATGTAACGCAGTTCTTC.

The chain uses TRBV5-6 and TRBJ1-1; D unclear. CDR1 SGHDT and CDR2 YYEEEE come from the germline V gene. This CDR3 contains 13 residues. V lost 0 bases, J lost 5 bases, and 8 bases lay in between. The CDR3 DNA sequence: TGTGCCAGCAGCTTGGGAGTGCGGACTGAAGCTTTCTTT. This encodes CASSLGVRTEAFF.

Written as DNA, the CDR3 is TGCGCCAGCACAACAGGGTCTGGGGCCAACGTCCTGACTTTC. As protein: CASTTGSGANVLTF. The rearrangement links TRBV5-1 to TRBJ2-6, with a tentative D call TRBD1 (6 bases). This CDR3 spans 14 amino acids. With 6 bases removed from V and 1 base from J, the gap between germline ends came to 8 bases. Germline V CDR1 and CDR2: SGHRS, YFSETQ.

The chain employs TRBV7-3 and TRBJ2-2, with D perhaps TRBD2 (6 bases). Germline-derived CDR1 and CDR2 are SGHTA and FQGTGA. V dropped 5 bases and J dropped 7 bases, with 17 bases sitting between them. The CDR3 has 15 amino acids. The CDR3 sequence: CASSPRGGGSGELFF. DNA for the CDR3: TGTGCCAGCAGCCCAAGAGGCGGAGGGAGCGGGGAGCTGTTTTTT.

The chain joins TRBV28 to TRBJ1-5; TRBD1 matches 11 bases. Germline trimming cut 6 bases from V and 6 bases from J; bases unmatched to any gene: 7. The CDR3 contains 15 residues. The V gene's germline CDR1 is MDHEN and CDR2 SYDVKM. CDR3 nucleotides: TGTGCCAGCAGATCCGGACAGGGGGCGGGTCAGCCCCAGCATTTT. This encodes CASRSGQGAGQPQHF.

This clone has a count of ten or more. This sequence joins TRBV6-1 and TRBJ1-5; D perhaps matches TRBD1 (5 bases). Looked up from germline, CDR1 is MNHNS and CDR2 is SASEGT. This CDR3 has 16 residues. Trimming shortened V by 2 bases and J by 6 bases, and 17 bases separated the two germline ends. The CDR3, as DNA: TGTGCCAGCAGTGAATATGTGGGGGGTCAGGGTCAGCCCCAGCATTTT. Amino acids: CASSEYVGGQGQPQHF.

CDR3 in amino acids: CATRREGGANYGYTF. The CDR3 nucleotides are TGTGCCACCCGAAGGGAGGGGGGAGCTAACTATGGCTACACCTTC. The chain recombines TRBV6-5 with TRBJ1-2; D might be TRBD1 (6 bases). Per germline, CDR1 MNHEY and CDR2 SVGAGI. The CDR3 totals 15 residues. The V and J ends lost 10 bases and 0 bases respectively, with 18 bases between them.

This CDR3 is CASSRGQENEQFF. In DNA, the CDR3 is TGTGCCAGCAGCCGGGGACAGGAAAATGAGCAGTTCTTC. This chain joins TRBV6-5 and TRBJ2-1, with 8 bases aligning to TRBD1. Germline lookup yields CDR1 MNHEY and CDR2 SVGAGI. This CDR3 comprises 13 residues. The trim removed 6 bases at V and 7 bases at J, leaving 5 bases unmatched.

The gene calls are TRBV9 and TRBJ2-3; a possible D gene is TRBD2 (7 bases). The V end lost 3 bases, the J end lost 5 bases, and 16 bases lay between the germline ends. Germline CDR1 reads SGDLS; CDR2 reads YYNGEE. CDR3 length: 15 residues. The DNA of the CDR3 is TGTGCCAGCAGCGCCCCCTCGGGGGGCGGAGATACGCAGTATTTT. Protein sequence: CASSAPSGGGDTQYF.

This chain connects TRBV5-6 to TRBJ1-1; 8 bases align to TRBD1. Germline trimming cut 0 bases from V and 5 bases from J; bases unmatched to any gene: 6. CDR1 and CDR2 (germline): SGHDT, YYEEEE. This CDR3 contains 15 residues. The CDR3 DNA follows: TGTGCCAGCAGCTTGGGCCGACAGGGGCGGACTGAAGCTTTCTTT. Translating it yields CASSLGRQGRTEAFF.

This chain links TRBV2 with TRBJ1-5; D may be TRBD1 (5 bases). CDR1 is SNHLY, CDR2 FYNNEI, per germline. There are 12 residues in the CDR3. V was clipped by 5 bases and J by 5 bases, with 7 bases between them. The CDR3 DNA reads TGTGCCAGCAGTTGGGGGGATCAGCCCCAGCATTTT. Translation gives CASSWGDQPQHF.

J is TRBJ2-7 and V is TRBV5-1, with D possibly matching TRBD1 (5 bases). This CDR3 region has 15 residues. V dropped 0 bases and J dropped 0 bases, with 10 bases sitting between them. Germline V gene data show CDR1 as SGHRS and CDR2 as YFSETQ. The CDR3 loop reads CASSLGGSLSYEQYF. The CDR3 DNA follows: TGCGCCAGCAGCTTGGGGGGCTCCCTCTCCTACGAGCAGTACTTC.

This sequence joins TRBV7-9 and TRBJ2-3; 8 nucleotides align to TRBD1. Germline CDR1 SEHNR, CDR2 FQNEAQ (reference sequence). This CDR3 has 13 amino acids. DNA of the CDR3: TGTGCAAAGGACAGGGTTGAGTCAGATACGCAGTATTTT. Translated, it gives CAKDRVESDTQYF. The variable domain in full, completed from reference TRBV7-9 and TRBJ2-3, reads DTGVSQNPRHKITKRGQNVTFRCDPISEHNRLYWYRQTLGQGPEFLTYFQNEAQLEKSRLLSDRFSAERPKGSFSTLEIQRTEQGDSAMYLCAKDRVESDTQYFGPGTRLTVL.

J is TRBJ1-1 and V is TRBV7-9; 7 bases align to TRBD1. Trimming removed 5 bases from V and 6 bases from J; junction bases left unmatched: 12. The CDR3 contains 15 residues. Germline values: CDR1 SEHNR, CDR2 FQNEAQ (reference sequence). CDR3 residues: CASSPQGRDRPEAFF. The CDR3 bases are TGTGCCAGCAGCCCACAGGGGAGAGACAGGCCTGAAGCTTTCTTT. The variable domain in full, completed from reference TRBV7-9 and TRBJ1-1, reads DTGVSQNPRHKITKRGQNVTFRCDPISEHNRLYWYRQTLGQGPEFLTYFQNEAQLEKSRLLSDRFSAERPKGSFSTLEIQRTEQGDSAMYLCASSPQGRDRPEAFFGQGTRLTVV.

The chain employs TRBV9 and TRBJ1-2; the match to TRBD1 covers 7 bases. CDR3 length equals 14 residues. Germline values: CDR1 SGDLS, CDR2 YYNGEE. V was clipped by 2 bases and J by 2 bases; unmatched bases: 3. The CDR3 bases are TGTGCCAGCAGCGTGGGGGGACAGAACTATGGCTACACCTTC. Encoded protein: CASSVGGQNYGYTF.

This clone was seen only once. This chain connects TRBV9 to TRBJ2-3, with 9 nucleotides matching TRBD2. The CDR3 spans 16 residues. J gave up 4 bases and V 1 base, and 7 bases lay outside the gene matches. Looked up from germline, CDR1 is SGDLS and CDR2 is YYNGEE. The chain's CDR3 is CASSVLPSGNADTQYF. CDR3 DNA sequence: TGTGCCAGCAGCGTACTTCCTAGCGGGAATGCAGATACGCAGTATTTT.

This clone was observed once. The chain joins TRBV19 to TRBJ2-1; a possible D gene is TRBD2 (5 bases). V was shortened by 6 bases and J by 4 bases, with 13 bases between the two germline ends. Germline values: CDR1 LNHDA, CDR2 SQIVND (reference sequence). This CDR3 has 14 residues. The CDR3 loop reads CASRNRDLYNEQFF. The CDR3, as DNA: TGTGCCAGTAGGAACCGGGATCTATACAATGAGCAGTTCTTC.

The chain links TRBV4-1 to TRBJ2-2; 8 bases match TRBD2. V shed 5 bases, J shed 4 bases, and the junction held 9 bases outside the gene matches. The germline V gene has CDR1 MGHRA and CDR2 YSYEKL. The CDR3 runs 16 residues. The CDR3 spells CASSSRAGVVTGELFF. The CDR3, as DNA: TGCGCCAGCAGCTCCCGAGCGGGAGTGGTCACCGGGGAGCTGTTTTTT.

The chain links TRBV4-3 to TRBJ1-4; D is unresolved. In germline, CDR1 is LGHNA, CDR2 YSLEER. This CDR3 comprises 15 residues. The V end lost 3 bases, the J end lost 2 bases, and 10 bases lay between the germline ends. The DNA of the CDR3 is TGCGCCAGCAGCCATTCGTCCGGTACTAATGAAAAACTGTTTTTT. Encoded protein: CASSHSSGTNEKLFF.

The chain couples TRBV9 to TRBJ1-4; D perhaps matches TRBD1 (6 bases). The CDR3 has 16 residues. V was cut by 0 bases and J by 0 bases, with 9 bases left in between. From germline, CDR1 is SGDLS and CDR2 YYNGEE. The CDR3 DNA sequence: TGTGCCAGCAGCGTAGCCAGGGGTGCAACTAATGAAAAACTGTTTTTT. Its protein product is CASSVARGATNEKLFF. Looking up the rest from reference TRBV9 and TRBJ1-4 gives the full variable domain: DSGVTQTPKHLITATGQRVTLRCSPRSGDLSVYWYQQSLDQGLQFLIQYYNGEERAKGNILERFSAQQFPDLHSELNLSSLELGDSALYFCASSVARGATNEKLFFGSGTQLSVL.

This clone was detected only a few times. This chain connects TRBV30 to TRBJ1-1, with D possibly TRBD1 on 5 matching bases. Germline CDR1 GTSNPN, CDR2 SVGIG (reference sequence). V shed 3 bases and J shed 6 bases, with 17 bases lying between them. This CDR3 spans 14 amino acids. CDR3 loop: CAWRVGLGGAEAFF. The CDR3 region has the DNA TGTGCCTGGAGAGTAGGTCTCGGGGGGGCTGAAGCTTTCTTT.

There are a few counts of this clone. The chain has TRBV5-5 and TRBJ1-2, with a possible D match to TRBD1 (6 bases). This CDR3 spans 15 amino acids. The germline V gene encodes CDR1 SGHKS and CDR2 YYEKEE (reference sequence). V gave up 4 bases and J gave up 3 bases, with 16 bases separating them. The CDR3 nucleotides read TGTGCCAGCAGCAAAGAGGACAGTGGCTACTATGGCTACACCTTC. Translating it yields CASSKEDSGYYGYTF.

Only a few counts were recorded for this clone. The DNA of the CDR3 is TGTGCCAGTAGTATATTTGCCGGGACACGAGATAATTCACCCCTCCACTTT. This codes for CASSIFAGTRDNSPLHF. J is TRBJ1-6 and V is TRBV19; tentative D call: TRBD1 (6 bases). Germline V CDR1 and CDR2: LNHDA, SQIVND (reference sequence). CDR3 length: 17 residues. V was trimmed by 2 bases and J by 5 bases, leaving 16 bases between them.

This clone occurred once. The rearrangement joins TRBV30 to TRBJ2-5, with 7 bases that match TRBD1. Germline-derived CDR1 and CDR2 are GTSNPN and SVGIG (reference sequence). The CDR3 contains 12 residues. J lost 5 bases, V lost 1 base, and 1 base had no gene match. The DNA for the CDR3 is TGTGCCTGGAGTGAAGGGGGCGAGACCCAGTACTTC. The encoded protein is CAWSEGGETQYF.

This clone showed up just a few times. The chain uses TRBV7-2 and TRBJ2-3; D is uncertain. From germline, CDR1 is SGHTA and CDR2 FQGNSA. Trimming stripped 3 bases from V and 2 bases from J, with 3 bases between. The CDR3 is 12 amino acids. The CDR3 is CASSFYTDTQYF. In DNA form, the CDR3 reads TGTGCCAGCAGCTTCTACACAGATACGCAGTATTTT.